This is a list of T cell receptor beta chains from one sample in a study of blood T cell repertoires in COVID-19. Data came from immunoSEQ multiplex PCR; TCRdb stores just in-frame clones and leaves some out. Of about 74,000 clones listed, 88% are singletons. The sequenced sample consisted of peripheral blood. The receptor source for this set is a man aged 65 to 79 with active or convalescent COVID-19. The CDR3 runs from the conserved cysteine through the conserved F or W.

v_call	j_call	cdr3_aa
TRBV7-8	TRBJ2-2	CASSFASGRRVTGELFF
TRBV2	TRBJ2-4	CASSEGLFGQANIQYF
TRBV27	TRBJ2-3	CASRLIDRGSADTQYF
TRBV18	TRBJ2-1	CASSPRQGRSYNEQFF
TRBV2	TRBJ2-7	CASSELPLSSYEQYF
TRBV7-2	TRBJ2-1	CATATSGRRNEQFF
TRBV11-2	TRBJ1-2	CASSLDLGDRNYGYTF
TRBV19	TRBJ1-2	CASEGQGVYGYTF
TRBV18	TRBJ1-1	CASSPASGVTEAFF
TRBV5-1	TRBJ2-7	CASPNRDRLPEQYF
TRBV9	TRBJ2-5	CASSPGTSGNAGETQYF
TRBV6-6	TRBJ1-5	CASSLPGQGSNQPQHF
TRBV3-1/TRBV3-2	TRBJ2-2	CASNRQGDTGELFF
TRBV6-4	TRBJ2-3	CASSEQAGVTDTQYF
TRBV5-4	TRBJ2-3	CASSLPWQDTQYF
TRBV10-2	TRBJ2-2	CASIEGARWTGELFF
TRBV6-5	TRBJ2-7	CASSYGWGQGSYEQYF
TRBV30	TRBJ1-5	CAWSGGDGGQLVNQPQHF
TRBV5-6	TRBJ1-3	CASSSPLNTIYF
TRBV18	TRBJ2-7	CASSPYELAGGSYEQYF
TRBV27	TRBJ2-1	CASSLSRGGGVTYNEQFF
TRBV30	TRBJ1-1	CAWSRGTEAFF
TRBV30	TRBJ1-5	CAWSVRQGHQPQHF
TRBV10-2	TRBJ2-1	CASRGTGPESKQFF
TRBV19	TRBJ1-5	CASRSVSNQPQHF
TRBV19	TRBJ1-6	CASSILRGSNSPLHF
TRBV3-1/TRBV3-2	TRBJ1-5	CASSQEGRTGRGTINQPQHF
TRBV5-1	TRBJ2-6	CASSLSGSGANVLTF
TRBV7-9	TRBJ1-3	CASSPGTGNTIYF
TRBV11-2	TRBJ1-1	CASSLIRGEAFF
TRBV2	TRBJ1-2	CASGQGDYGYTF
TRBV27	TRBJ2-7	CASKVRDRAYEQYF
TRBV2	TRBJ1-2	CASSRQAHGYTF
TRBV6-5	TRBJ1-1	CASSPGSQGSTEAFF
TRBV12-3/TRBV12-4	TRBJ2-1	CASSRDRGHQFF
TRBV19	TRBJ1-1	CASSILVGTGRSTEAFF
TRBV5-1	TRBJ2-2	CASSLQSSGTGELFF
TRBV4-1	TRBJ2-5	CASSPSPGLAGGPRETQYF
TRBV7-8	TRBJ2-1	CASSRRTSGGRDNNEQFF
TRBV30	TRBJ1-3	CAWTLSVGAVPSGNTIYF